This TCR beta chain was recovered during a study of T-cell memory formation after mild COVID-19. Each CDR3 protein gets one entry after TCRdb re-called the 5' RACE reads with MiXCR. The repertoire includes some 350,000 distinct CDR3 sequences, around a sixth of them detected once, and 20% to 25% sits in the top ten. At least ten counts were recorded for this clonotype. The V end lost 3 bases, the J end lost 5 bases, and 17 bases lay between the germline ends. Germline CDR1 SGHRS, CDR2 YFSETQ. This CDR3 comprises 15 residues. This chain links TRBV5-1 with TRBJ2-5, with D perhaps being TRBD1 or TRBD2 (5 bases each). The material sequenced was PBMCs or a T cell subset sorted from them (not recorded which). The receptor's source is a young man who had mild COVID-19 (a few samples of this study predate the infection). Cell type and time point are not known. The CDR3 protein is CASSSIVGAAETQYF. In DNA form, the CDR3 reads TGCGCCAGCAGCTCAATCGTCGGGGCGGCGGAGACCCAGTACTTC.